The TCR beta chain described here comes from a study of post-analysis software for immune sequencing data. Overall study context: Courses of disease covered relapsing-remitting, secondary progressive and progressive-relapsing multiple sclerosis.

The V gene's germline CDR1 is MDHEN and CDR2 SYDVKM. There are 15 residues in the CDR3. V was shortened by 2 bases and J by 0 bases, with 7 bases between the two germline ends. Unique molecular identifiers were carried by the TCR beta cDNA libraries. Input of about 0.9 to 10 million T cells yielded a few hundred thousand cDNA molecules. TCRdb called the PCR reads again in MiXCR, with one record for every CDR3 protein. The data contain 350,000 to 450,000 distinct CDR3 sequences, roughly 30% of them singletons. Comments on this clonotype: The antigen is undetermined.

General study results and limits: Five or six TRBV segments were more frequent in patients than controls; TRBV5-6, TRBV5-1 and TRBV20-1 belonged to this group.

This receptor was obtained from a girl aged 10 to 17 with multiple sclerosis. Material: blood. The chain has TRBV28 and TRBJ1-4; D is ambiguous. The DNA of the CDR3 is TGTGCCAGCAGTTTACAGGTAGCAACTAATGAAAAACTGTTTTTT. It translates to CASSLQVATNEKLFF. Complete variable domain (other parts from reference TRBV28 and TRBJ1-4): DVKVTQSSRYLVKRTGEKVFLECVQDMDHENMFWYRQDPGLGLRLIYFSYDVKMKEKGDIPEGYSVSREKKERFSLILESASTNQTSMYLCASSLQVATNEKLFFGSGTQLSVL.